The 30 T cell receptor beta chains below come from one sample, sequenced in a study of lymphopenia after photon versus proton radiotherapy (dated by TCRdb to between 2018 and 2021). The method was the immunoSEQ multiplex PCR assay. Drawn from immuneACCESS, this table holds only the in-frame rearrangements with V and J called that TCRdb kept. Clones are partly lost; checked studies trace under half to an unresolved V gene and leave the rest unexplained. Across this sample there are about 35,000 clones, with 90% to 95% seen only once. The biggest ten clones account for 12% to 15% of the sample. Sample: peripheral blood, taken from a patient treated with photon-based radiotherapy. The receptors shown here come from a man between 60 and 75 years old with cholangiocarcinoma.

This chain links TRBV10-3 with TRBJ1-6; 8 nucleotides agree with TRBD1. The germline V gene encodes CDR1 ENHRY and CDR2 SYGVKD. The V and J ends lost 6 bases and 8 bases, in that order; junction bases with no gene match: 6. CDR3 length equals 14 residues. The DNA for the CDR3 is TGTGCCATCAGACCCGGGACAGGATATTCACCCCTCCACTTT. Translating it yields CAIRPGTGYSPLHF.

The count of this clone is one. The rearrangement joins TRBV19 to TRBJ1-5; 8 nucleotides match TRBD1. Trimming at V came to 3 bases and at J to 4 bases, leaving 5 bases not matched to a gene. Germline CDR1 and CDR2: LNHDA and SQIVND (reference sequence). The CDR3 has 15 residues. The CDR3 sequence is CASSIEDRANQPQHF. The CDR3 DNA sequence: TGTGCCAGTAGTATTGAGGACAGGGCTAATCAGCCCCAGCATTTT.

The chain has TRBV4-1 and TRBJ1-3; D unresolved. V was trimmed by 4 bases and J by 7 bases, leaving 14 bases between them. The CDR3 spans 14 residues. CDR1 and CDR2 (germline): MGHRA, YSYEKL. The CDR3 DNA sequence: TGCGCCAGCAGCCCCTGGGTCGGGGAGAACACCATATATTTT. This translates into CASSPWVGENTIYF.

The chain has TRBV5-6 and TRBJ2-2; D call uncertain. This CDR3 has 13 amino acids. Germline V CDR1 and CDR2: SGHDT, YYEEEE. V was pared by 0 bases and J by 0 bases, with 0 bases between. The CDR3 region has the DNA TGTGCCAGCAGCTTGGCGAACACCGGGGAGCTGTTTTTT. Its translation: CASSLANTGELFF.

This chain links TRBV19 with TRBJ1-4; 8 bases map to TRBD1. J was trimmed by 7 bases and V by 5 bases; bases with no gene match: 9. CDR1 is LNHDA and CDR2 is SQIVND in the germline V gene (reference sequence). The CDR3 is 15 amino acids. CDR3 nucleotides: TGTGCCAGTAGTGGATTCAGGGGGCTGAGTGAAAAACTGTTTTTT. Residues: CASSGFRGLSEKLFF.

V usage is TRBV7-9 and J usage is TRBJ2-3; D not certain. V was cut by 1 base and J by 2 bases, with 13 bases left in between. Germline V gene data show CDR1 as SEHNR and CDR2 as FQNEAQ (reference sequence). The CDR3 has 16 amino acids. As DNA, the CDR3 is TGTGCCAGCAGCTTAGAGGGTTTCCCGCCCACAGATACGCAGTATTTT. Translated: CASSLEGFPPTDTQYF.

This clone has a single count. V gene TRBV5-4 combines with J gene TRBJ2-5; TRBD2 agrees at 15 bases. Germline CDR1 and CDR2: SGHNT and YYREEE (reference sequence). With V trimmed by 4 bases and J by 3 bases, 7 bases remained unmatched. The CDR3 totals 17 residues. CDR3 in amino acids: CASSLPGLAGGEETQYF. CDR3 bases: TGTGCCAGCAGCCTCCCGGGACTAGCGGGAGGCGAAGAGACCCAGTACTTC. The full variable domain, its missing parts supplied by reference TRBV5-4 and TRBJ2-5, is ETGVTQSPTHLIKTRGQQVTLRCSSQSGHNTVSWYQQALGQGPQFIFQYYREEENGRGNFPPRFSGLQFPNYSSELNVNALELDDSALYLCASSLPGLAGGEETQYFGPGTRLLVL.

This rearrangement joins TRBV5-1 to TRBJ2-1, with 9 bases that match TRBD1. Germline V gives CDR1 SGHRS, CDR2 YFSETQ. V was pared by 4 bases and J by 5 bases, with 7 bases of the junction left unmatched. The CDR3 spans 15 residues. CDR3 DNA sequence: TGCGCCAGCAGCCCAGGACAGGGGAGTCACAATGAGCAGTTCTTC. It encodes CASSPGQGSHNEQFF.

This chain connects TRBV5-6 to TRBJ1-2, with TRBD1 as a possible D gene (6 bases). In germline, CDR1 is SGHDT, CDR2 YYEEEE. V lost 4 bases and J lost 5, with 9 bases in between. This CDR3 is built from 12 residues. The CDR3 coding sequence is TGTGCCAGCAGCACAGGGCAATATGGCTACACCTTC. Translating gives CASSTGQYGYTF.

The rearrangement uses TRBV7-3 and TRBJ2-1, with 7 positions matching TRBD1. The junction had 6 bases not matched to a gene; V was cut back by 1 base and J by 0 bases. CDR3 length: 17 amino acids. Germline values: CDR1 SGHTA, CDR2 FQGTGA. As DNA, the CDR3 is TGTGCCAGCAGCTTAAAAGGGGGCCTTAGCTCCTACAATGAGCAGTTCTTC. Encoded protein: CASSLKGGLSSYNEQFF.

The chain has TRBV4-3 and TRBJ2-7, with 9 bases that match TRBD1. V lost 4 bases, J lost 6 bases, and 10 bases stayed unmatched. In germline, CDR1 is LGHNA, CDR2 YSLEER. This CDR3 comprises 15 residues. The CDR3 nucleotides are TGCGCCAGCAGCCGATTGGGGACAGGGTCGAGCGAGCAGTACTTC. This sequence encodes CASSRLGTGSSEQYF.

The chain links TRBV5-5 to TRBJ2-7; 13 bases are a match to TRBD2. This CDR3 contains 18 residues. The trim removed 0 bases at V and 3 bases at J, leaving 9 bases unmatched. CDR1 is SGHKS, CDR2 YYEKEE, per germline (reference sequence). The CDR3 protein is CASSLDRTSGSLVYEQYF. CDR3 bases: TGTGCCAGCAGCTTGGACCGGACTAGCGGGAGTTTGGTCTACGAGCAGTACTTC.

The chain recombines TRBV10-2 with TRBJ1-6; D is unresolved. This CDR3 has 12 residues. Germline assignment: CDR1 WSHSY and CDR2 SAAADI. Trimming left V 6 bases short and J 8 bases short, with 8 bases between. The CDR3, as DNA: TGCGCCAGCAGCCCCCCTCATTCACCCCTCCACTTT. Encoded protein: CASSPPHSPLHF.

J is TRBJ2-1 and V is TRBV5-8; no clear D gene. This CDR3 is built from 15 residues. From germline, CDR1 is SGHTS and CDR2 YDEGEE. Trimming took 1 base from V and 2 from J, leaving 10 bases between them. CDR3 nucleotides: TGTGCCAGCAGCTTGCCTGCCCCTCCCTACAATGAGCAGTTCTTC. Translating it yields CASSLPAPPYNEQFF.

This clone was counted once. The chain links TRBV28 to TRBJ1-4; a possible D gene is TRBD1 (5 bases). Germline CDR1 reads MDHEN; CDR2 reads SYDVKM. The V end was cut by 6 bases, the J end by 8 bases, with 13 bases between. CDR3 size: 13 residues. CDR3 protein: CASRGGASEKLFF. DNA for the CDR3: TGTGCCAGCAGGGGTGGGGCAAGCGAAAAACTGTTTTTT.

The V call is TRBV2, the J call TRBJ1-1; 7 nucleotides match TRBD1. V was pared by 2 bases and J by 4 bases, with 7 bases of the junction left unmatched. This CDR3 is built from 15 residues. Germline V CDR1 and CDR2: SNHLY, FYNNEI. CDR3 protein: CASSEYTGEVTEAFF. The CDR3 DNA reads TGTGCCAGCAGTGAATACACAGGGGAGGTCACTGAAGCTTTCTTT.

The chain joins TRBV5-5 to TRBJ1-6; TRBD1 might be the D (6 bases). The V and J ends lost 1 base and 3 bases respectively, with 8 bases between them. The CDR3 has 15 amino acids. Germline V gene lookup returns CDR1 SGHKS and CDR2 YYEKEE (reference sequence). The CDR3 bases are TGTGCCAGCAGCTTGAGAGGGGGCTATAATTCACCCCTCCACTTT. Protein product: CASSLRGGYNSPLHF.

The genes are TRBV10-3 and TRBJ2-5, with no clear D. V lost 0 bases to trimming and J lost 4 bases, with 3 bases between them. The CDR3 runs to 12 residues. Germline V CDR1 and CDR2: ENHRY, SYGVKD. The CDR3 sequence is CAISESRETQYF. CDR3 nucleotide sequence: TGTGCCATCAGTGAGTCGAGAGAGACCCAGTACTTC.

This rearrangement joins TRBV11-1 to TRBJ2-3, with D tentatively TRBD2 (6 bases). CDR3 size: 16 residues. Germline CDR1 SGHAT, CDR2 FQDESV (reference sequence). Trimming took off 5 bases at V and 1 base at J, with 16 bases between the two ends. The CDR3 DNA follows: TGTGCCAGCAGCCTTTTCGGCGGGGCCCGCACAGATACGCAGTATTTT. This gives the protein CASSLFGGARTDTQYF.

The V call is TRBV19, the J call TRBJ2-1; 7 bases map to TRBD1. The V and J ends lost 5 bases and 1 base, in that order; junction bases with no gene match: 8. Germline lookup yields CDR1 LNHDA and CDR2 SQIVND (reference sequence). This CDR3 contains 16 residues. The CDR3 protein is CASSRQGLRSYNEQFF. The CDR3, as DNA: TGTGCCAGTAGTCGACAGGGTTTGAGATCCTACAATGAGCAGTTCTTC.

In DNA form, the CDR3 reads TGTGCCAGCAGTTTCCGGGGGACTTTCAAAGAGACCCAGTACTTC. This sequence encodes CASSFRGTFKETQYF. The chain has TRBV28 and TRBJ2-5, with D possibly matching TRBD2 (6 bases). This CDR3 comprises 15 residues. The V gene's germline CDR1 is MDHEN and CDR2 SYDVKM. V dropped 3 bases and J dropped 3 bases, with 14 bases sitting between them.

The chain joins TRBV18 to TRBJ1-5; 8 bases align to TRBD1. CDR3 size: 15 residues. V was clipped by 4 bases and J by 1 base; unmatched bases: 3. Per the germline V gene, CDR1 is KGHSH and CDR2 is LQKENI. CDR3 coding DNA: TGTGCCAGCTCACGAACAGGGGGGAGCAATCAGCCCCAGCATTTT. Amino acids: CASSRTGGSNQPQHF.

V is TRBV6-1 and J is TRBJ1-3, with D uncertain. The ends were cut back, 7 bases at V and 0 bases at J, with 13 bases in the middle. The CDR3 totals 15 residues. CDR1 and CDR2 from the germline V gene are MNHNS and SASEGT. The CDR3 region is CASIRYQNSGNTIYF. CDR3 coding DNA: TGTGCCAGCATCCGGTACCAAAACTCTGGAAACACCATATATTTT.

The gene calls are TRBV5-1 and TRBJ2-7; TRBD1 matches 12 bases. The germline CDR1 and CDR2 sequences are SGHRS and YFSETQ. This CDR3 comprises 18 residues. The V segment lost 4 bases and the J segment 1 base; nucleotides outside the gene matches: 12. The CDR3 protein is CASSGGTGGPYGSYEQYF. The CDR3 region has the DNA TGCGCCAGCAGCGGCGGGACAGGGGGCCCTTATGGGTCCTACGAGCAGTACTTC.

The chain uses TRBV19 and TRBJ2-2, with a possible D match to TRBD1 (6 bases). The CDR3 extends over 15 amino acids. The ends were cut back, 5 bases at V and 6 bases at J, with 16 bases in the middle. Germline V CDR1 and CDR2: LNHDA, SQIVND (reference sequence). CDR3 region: CASSRPQGGPGELFF. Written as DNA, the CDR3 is TGTGCCAGTAGTCGACCACAGGGTGGTCCCGGGGAGCTGTTTTTT.

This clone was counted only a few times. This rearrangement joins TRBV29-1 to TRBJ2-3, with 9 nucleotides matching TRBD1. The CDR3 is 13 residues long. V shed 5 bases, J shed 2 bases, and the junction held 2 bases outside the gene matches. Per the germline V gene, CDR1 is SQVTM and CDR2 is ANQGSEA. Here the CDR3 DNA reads TGCAGCGTTTGGGACAGGGTCACAGATACGCAGTATTTT. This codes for CSVWDRVTDTQYF.

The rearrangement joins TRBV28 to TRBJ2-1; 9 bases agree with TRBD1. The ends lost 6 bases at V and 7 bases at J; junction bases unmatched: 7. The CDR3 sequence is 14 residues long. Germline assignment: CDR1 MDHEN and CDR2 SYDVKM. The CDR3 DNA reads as TGTGCCAGCAGAACAAACAGGGGGCGGAATGAGCAGTTCTTC. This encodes CASRTNRGRNEQFF.

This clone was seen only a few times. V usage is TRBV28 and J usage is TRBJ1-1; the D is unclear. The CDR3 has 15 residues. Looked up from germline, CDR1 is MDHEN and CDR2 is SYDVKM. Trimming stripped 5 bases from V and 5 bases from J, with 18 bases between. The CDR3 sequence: CASSPIPGLGTEAFF. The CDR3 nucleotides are TGTGCCAGCAGTCCCATACCGGGCCTTGGGACTGAAGCTTTCTTT.

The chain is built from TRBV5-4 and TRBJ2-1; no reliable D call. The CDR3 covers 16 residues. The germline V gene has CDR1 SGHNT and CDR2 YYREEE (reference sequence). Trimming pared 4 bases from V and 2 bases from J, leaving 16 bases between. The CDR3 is CASSEPSTGAYNEQFF. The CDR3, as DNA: TGTGCCAGCAGCGAACCCTCCACCGGCGCCTACAATGAGCAGTTCTTC.

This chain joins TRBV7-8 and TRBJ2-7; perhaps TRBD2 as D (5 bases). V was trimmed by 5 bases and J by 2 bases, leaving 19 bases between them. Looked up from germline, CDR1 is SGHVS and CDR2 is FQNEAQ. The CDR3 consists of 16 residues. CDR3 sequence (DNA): TGTGCCAGCAGCACAACGAGGGTGCGAGAAGCCTACGAGCAGTACTTC. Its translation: CASSTTRVREAYEQYF.